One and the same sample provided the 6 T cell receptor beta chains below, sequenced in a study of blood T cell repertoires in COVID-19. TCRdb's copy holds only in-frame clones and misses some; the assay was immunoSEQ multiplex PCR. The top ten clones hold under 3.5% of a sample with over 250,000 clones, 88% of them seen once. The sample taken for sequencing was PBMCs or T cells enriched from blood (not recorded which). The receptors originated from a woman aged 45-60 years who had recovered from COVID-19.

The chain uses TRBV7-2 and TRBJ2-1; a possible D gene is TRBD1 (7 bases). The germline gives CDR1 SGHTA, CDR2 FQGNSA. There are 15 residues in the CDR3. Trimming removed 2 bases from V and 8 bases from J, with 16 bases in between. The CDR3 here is CASSLSVPRGDEQFF. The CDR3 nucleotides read TGTGCCAGCAGCTTATCGGTTCCCAGGGGGGATGAGCAGTTCTTC.

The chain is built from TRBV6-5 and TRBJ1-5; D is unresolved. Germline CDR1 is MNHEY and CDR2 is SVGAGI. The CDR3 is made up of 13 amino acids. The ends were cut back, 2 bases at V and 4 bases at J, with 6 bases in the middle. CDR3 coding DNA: TGTGCCAGCAGTTACAGAGAAAATCAGCCCCAGCATTTT. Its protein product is CASSYRENQPQHF.

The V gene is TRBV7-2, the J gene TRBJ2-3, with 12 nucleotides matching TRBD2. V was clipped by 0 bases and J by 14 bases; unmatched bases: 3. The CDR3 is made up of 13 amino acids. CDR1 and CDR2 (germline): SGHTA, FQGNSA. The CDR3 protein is CASSLASSGRGYF. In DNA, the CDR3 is TGTGCCAGCAGCTTAGCGTCTAGCGGGAGGGGGTATTTT.

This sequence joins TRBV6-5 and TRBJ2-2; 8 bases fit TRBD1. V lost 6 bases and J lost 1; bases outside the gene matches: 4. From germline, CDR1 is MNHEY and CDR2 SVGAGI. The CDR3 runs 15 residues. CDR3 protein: CASRAGTGNTGELFF. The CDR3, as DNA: TGTGCCAGCAGAGCCGGGACAGGGAACACCGGGGAGCTGTTTTTT.

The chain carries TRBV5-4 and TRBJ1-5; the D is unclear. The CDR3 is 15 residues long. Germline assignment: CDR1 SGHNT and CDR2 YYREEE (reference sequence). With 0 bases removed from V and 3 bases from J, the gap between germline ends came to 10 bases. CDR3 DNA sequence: TGTGCCAGCAGCTTGGATAGTTCGCCCAATCAGCCCCAGCATTTT. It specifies CASSLDSSPNQPQHF.

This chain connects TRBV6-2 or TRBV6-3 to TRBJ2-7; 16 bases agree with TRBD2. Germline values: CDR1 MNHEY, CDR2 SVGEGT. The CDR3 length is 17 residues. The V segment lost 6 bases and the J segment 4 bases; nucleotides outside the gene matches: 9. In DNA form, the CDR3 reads TGTGCCAGCAGCGGGACTAGCGGGAGGGCCCTCGGGTACGAGCAGTACTTC. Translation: CASSGTSGRALGYEQYF.